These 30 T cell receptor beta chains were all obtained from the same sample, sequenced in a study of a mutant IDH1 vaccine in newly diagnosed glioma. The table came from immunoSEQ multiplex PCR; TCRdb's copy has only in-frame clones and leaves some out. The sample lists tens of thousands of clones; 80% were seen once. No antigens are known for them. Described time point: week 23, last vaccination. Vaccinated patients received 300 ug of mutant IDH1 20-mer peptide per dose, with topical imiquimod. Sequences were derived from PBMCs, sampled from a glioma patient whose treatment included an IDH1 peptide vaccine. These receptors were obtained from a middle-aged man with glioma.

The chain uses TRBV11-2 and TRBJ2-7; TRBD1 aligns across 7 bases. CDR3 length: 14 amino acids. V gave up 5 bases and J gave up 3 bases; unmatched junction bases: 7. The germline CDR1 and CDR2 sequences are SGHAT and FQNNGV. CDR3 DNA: TGTGCCAGCAGCGACTGGGGACAGAGCTACGAGCAGTACTTC. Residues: CASSDWGQSYEQYF.

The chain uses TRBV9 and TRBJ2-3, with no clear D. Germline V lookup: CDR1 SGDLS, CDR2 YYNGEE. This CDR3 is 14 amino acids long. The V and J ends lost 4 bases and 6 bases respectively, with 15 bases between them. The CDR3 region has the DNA TGTGCCAGCAGCAGCAGGCAGACTTCGGATACGCAGTATTTT. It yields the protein CASSSRQTSDTQYF.

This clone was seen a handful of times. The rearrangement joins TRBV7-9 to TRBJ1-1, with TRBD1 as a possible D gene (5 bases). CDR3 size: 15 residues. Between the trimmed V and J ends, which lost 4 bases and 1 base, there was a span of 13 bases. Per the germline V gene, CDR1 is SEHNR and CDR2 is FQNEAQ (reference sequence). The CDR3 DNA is TGTGCCAGCAGCTCCGGTCAGACAGAGAACACTGAAGCTTTCTTT. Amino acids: CASSSGQTENTEAFF.

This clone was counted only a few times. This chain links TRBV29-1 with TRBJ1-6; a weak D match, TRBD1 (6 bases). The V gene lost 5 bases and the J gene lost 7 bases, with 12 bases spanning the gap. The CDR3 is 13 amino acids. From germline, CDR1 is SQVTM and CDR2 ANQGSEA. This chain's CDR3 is CSVTETGNSPLHF. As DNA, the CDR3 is TGCAGCGTTACGGAGACAGGAAATTCACCCCTCCACTTT.

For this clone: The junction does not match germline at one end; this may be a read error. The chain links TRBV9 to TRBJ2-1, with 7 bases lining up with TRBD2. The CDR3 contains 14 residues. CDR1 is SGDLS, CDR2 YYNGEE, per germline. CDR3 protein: CASSDRDYYNEQLF. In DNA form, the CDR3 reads TGTGCCAGCAGCGACCGGGACTATTACAATGAGCAGCTCTTC.

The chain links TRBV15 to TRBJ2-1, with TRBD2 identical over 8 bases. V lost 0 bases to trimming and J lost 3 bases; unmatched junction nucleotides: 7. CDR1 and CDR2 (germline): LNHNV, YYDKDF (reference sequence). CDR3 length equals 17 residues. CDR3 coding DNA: TGTGCCACCAGCAGAGATCAAAGCGGGGGCCGCTACAATGAGCAGTTCTTC. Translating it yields CATSRDQSGGRYNEQFF.

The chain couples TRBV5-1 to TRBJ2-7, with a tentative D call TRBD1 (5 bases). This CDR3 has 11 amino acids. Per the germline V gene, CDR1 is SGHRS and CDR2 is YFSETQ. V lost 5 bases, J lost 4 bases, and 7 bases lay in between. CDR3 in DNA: TGCGCCAGCAGAGGACAATACGAGCAGTACTTC. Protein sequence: CASRGQYEQYF. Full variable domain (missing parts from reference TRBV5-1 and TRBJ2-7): KAGVTQTPRYLIKTRGQQVTLSCSPISGHRSVSWYQQTPGQGLQFLFEYFSETQRNKGNFPGRFSGRQFSNSRSEMNVSTLELGDSALYLCASRGQYEQYFGPGTRLTVT.

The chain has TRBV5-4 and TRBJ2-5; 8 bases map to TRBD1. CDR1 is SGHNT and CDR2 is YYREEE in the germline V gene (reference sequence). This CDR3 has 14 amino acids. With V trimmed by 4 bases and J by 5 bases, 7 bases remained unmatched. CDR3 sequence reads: CASSRQGAGETQYF. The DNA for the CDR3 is TGTGCCAGCAGCCGCCAGGGGGCCGGGGAGACCCAGTACTTC. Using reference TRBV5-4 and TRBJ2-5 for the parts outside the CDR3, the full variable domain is ETGVTQSPTHLIKTRGQQVTLRCSSQSGHNTVSWYQQALGQGPQFIFQYYREEENGRGNFPPRFSGLQFPNYSSELNVNALELDDSALYLCASSRQGAGETQYFGPGTRLLVL.

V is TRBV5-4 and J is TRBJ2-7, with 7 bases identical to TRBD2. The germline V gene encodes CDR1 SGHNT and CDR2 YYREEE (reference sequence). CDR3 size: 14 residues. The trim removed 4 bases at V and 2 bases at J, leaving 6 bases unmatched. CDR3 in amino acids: CASSRGGTAYEQYF. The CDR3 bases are TGTGCCAGCAGCCGCGGGGGAACAGCCTACGAGCAGTACTTC. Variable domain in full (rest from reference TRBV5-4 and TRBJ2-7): ETGVTQSPTHLIKTRGQQVTLRCSSQSGHNTVSWYQQALGQGPQFIFQYYREEENGRGNFPPRFSGLQFPNYSSELNVNALELDDSALYLCASSRGGTAYEQYFGPGTRLTVT.

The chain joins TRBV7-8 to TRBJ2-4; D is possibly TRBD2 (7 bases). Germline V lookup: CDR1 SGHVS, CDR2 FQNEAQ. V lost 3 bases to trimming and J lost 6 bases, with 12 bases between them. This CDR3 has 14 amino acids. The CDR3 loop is CASSLGGLGNIQYF. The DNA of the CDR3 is TGTGCCAGCAGCTTGGGGGGGCTTGGAAACATTCAGTACTTC.

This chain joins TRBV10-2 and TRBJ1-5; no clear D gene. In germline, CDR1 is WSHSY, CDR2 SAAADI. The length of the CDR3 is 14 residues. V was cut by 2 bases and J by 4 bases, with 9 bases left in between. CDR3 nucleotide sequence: TGCGCCAGCAGTGAGGCAGGAAGAAATCAGCCCCAGCATTTT. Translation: CASSEAGRNQPQHF.

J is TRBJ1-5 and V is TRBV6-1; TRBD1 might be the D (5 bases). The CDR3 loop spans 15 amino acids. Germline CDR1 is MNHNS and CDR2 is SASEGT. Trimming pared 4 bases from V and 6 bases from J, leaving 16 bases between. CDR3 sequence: CASSGFRLGGQPQHF. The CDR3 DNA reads TGTGCCAGCAGTGGCTTTCGACTGGGGGGTCAGCCCCAGCATTTT.

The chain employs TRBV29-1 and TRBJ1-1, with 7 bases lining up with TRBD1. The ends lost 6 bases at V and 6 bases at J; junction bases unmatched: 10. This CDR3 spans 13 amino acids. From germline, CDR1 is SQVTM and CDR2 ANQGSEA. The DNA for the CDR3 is TGCAGCGTCCCACGACAGGGTTTGGCTGAAGCTTTCTTT. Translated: CSVPRQGLAEAFF.

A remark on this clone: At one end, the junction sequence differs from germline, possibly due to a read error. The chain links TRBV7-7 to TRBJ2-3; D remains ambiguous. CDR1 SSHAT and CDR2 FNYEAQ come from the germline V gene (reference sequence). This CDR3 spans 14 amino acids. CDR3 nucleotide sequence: TGTGCTAGCAGCACGGAATTAGACACAGATACGCAGTATTTT. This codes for CASSTELDTDTQYF.

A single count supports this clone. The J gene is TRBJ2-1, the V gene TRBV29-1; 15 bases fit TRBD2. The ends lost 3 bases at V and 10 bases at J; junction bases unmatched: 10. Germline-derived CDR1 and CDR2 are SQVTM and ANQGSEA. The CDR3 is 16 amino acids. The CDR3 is CSVDAGGTSGGHEQFF. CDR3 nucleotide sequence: TGCAGCGTTGACGCTGGGGGGACTAGCGGGGGGCACGAGCAGTTCTTC.

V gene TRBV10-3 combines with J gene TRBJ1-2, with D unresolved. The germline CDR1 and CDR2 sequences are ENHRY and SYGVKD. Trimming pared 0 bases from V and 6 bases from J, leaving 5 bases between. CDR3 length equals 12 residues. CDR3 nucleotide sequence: TGTGCCATCAGTGAGTCGGGAAATGGCTACACCTTC. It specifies CAISESGNGYTF.

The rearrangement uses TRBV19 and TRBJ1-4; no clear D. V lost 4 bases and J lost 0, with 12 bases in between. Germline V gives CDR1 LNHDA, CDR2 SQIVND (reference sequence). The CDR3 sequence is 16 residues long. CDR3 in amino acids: CASSKATGATNEKLFF. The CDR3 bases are TGTGCCAGTAGTAAGGCTACGGGAGCAACTAATGAAAAACTGTTTTTT.

CDR3 nucleotides: TGTGCCAGTAGTAAGATGCGGGGACTGATGAACACTGAAGCTTTCTTT. Its translation is CASSKMRGLMNTEAFF. This chain joins TRBV19 and TRBJ1-1, with D possibly TRBD1 on 5 matching bases. The CDR3 contains 16 residues. CDR1 is LNHDA, CDR2 SQIVND, per germline (reference sequence). Trimming stripped 4 bases from V and 0 bases from J, with 15 bases between.

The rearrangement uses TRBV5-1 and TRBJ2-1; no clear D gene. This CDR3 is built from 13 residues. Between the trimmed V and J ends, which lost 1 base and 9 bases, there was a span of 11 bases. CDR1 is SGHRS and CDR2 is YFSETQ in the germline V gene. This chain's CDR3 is CASSLRSGSEQFF. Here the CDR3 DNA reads TGCGCCAGCAGCTTGCGATCGGGTAGTGAGCAGTTCTTC.

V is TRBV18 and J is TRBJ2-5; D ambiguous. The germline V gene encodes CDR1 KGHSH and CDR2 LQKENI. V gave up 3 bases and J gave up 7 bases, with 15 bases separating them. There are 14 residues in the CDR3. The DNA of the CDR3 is TGTGCCAGCTCACCCGGAGCCCCGCCGGCGACCCAGTACTTC. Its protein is CASSPGAPPATQYF.

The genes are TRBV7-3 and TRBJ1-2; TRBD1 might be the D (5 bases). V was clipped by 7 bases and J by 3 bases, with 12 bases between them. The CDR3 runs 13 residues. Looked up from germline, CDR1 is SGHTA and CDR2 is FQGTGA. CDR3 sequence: CASTWDRDYGYTF. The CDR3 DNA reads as TGTGCCAGCACCTGGGACCGAGACTATGGCTACACCTTC.

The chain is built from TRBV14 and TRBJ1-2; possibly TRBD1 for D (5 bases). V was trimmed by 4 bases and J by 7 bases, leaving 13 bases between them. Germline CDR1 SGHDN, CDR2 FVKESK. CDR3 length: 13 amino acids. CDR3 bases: TGTGCCAGCAGCCCCTCCCGGGGGGGTGGCTACACCTTC. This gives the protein CASSPSRGGGYTF. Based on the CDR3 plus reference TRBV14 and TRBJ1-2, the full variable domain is EAGVTQFPSHSVIEKGQTVTLRCDPISGHDNLYWYRRVMGKEIKFLLHFVKESKQDESGMPNNRFLAERTGGTYSTLKVQPAELEDSGVYFCASSPSRGGGYTFGSGTRLTVV.

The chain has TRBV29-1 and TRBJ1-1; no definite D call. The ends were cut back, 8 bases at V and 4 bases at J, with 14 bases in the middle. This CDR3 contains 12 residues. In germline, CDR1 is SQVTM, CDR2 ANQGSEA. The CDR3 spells CSPSFGGTEAFF. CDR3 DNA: TGCAGCCCATCGTTCGGTGGCACTGAAGCTTTCTTT.

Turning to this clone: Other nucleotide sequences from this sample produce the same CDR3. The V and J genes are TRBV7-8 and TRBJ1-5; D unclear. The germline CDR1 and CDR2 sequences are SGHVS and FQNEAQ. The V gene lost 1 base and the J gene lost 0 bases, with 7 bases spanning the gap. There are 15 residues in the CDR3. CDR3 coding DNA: TGTGCCAGCAGCTTAGGGGAGTATAGCAATCAGCCCCAGCATTTT. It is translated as CASSLGEYSNQPQHF.

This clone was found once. CDR3 bases: TGCAGCGTTGAAGCAGGGTTTGGGGACGATGGCTACACCTTC. Encoded protein: CSVEAGFGDDGYTF. This chain uses TRBV29-1 with TRBJ1-2; weak D call: TRBD1 (5 bases). The CDR3 length is 14 residues. CDR1 SQVTM and CDR2 ANQGSEA come from the germline V gene. Trimming pared 1 base from V and 6 bases from J, leaving 15 bases between.

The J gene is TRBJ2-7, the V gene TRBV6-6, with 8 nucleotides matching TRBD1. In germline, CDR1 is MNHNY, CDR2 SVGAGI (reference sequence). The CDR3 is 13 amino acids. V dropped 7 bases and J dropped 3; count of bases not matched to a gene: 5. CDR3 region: CASTGQGLYEQYF. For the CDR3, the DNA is TGTGCCAGCACCGGACAGGGACTCTACGAGCAGTACTTC.

CDR3 sequence reads: CASSRGLAGRQETQYF. The DNA for the CDR3 is TGTGCCAGTAGTCGTGGGCTAGCGGGGCGGCAAGAGACCCAGTACTTC. The chain couples TRBV19 to TRBJ2-5, with 9 bases aligning to TRBD2. Trimming cost V 5 bases and J 2 bases; bases outside gene matches: 9. This CDR3 spans 16 amino acids. CDR1 is LNHDA, CDR2 SQIVND, per germline (reference sequence). The whole variable domain, remainder taken from reference TRBV19 and TRBJ2-5, is DGGITQSPKYLFRKEGQNVTLSCEQNLNHDAMYWYRQDPGQGLRLIYYSQIVNDFQKGDIAEGYSVSREKKESFPLTVTSAQKNPTAFYLCASSRGLAGRQETQYFGPGTRLLVL.

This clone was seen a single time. The CDR3 coding sequence is TGTGCCAGCAGTTACACCGGGACAGGGATTAATTCACCCCTCCACTTT. Translating it yields CASSYTGTGINSPLHF. This chain joins TRBV6-5 and TRBJ1-6; 9 bases agree with TRBD1. Germline CDR1 and CDR2: MNHEY and SVGAGI. This CDR3 spans 16 amino acids. The V gene end was trimmed by 2 bases and the J gene end by 6 bases; junction bases not matched to a gene: 5.

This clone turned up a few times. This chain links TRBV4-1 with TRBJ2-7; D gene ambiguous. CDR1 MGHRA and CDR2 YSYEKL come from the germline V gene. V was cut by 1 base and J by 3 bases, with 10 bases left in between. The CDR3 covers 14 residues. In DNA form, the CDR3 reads TGCGCCAGCAGCCAAGCCGCCGGGCTCTACGAGCAGTACTTC. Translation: CASSQAAGLYEQYF.

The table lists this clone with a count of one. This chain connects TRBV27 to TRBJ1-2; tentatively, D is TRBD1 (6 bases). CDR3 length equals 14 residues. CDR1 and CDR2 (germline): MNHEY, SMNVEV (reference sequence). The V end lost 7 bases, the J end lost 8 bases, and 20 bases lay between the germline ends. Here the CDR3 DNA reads TGTGCCAGCACCACGTCGGGGGGCGTTGGGGGCTACACCTTC. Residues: CASTTSGGVGGYTF.